This T cell receptor beta chain was observed in a study of lymphopenia after photon versus proton radiotherapy (dated by TCRdb to the late 2010s). About the study as a whole: In patients with gastrointestinal tumors who developed high-grade lymphopenia, the study compared the immunological effects of photon radiation therapy with those of proton radiation therapy. The cohort included 20 patients with gastrointestinal tumors who developed lymphopenia after receiving either photon or proton therapy. The study aimed to characterize how the two radiation modalities differ in their impact on the immune system. General study outcomes and caveats: Across the cohort, an inverse correlation was found between a larger post-nadir drop in TCR diversity and overall survival time among patients who died. Relative stability during treatment was observed in proton-treated patients, whereas loss of naive T cells and TCR diversity and gain of effector/memory populations were observed in photon-treated patients. After the lymphocyte count nadir, photon-treated repertoires showed oligoclonal expansion, especially of CD8+ Temra cells, which drove the drop in diversity. The survival association was assessed only in patients who died, and better survival with proton therapy was presented by the authors as a possibility rather than a demonstrated result.

Of note for this clone: There is no known antigen for this receptor. No base quality values were provided; no much bigger clone lies one nucleotide off.

Library method: the immunoSEQ multiplex PCR assay. T cell repertoires were profiled with deep sequencing of rearranged TCR beta loci together with multiparametric flow cytometry. Entries here come from immuneACCESS through TCRdb and include only in-frame sequences with V and J called. Some clones fail to appear in such tables; in the studies checked, an unresolved V gene covers under half of the shortfall, and the cause of the remainder is unknown. The sample includes fewer than 30,000 clones, with 90% observed a single time. The top ten constitute around 0.89% of the sample. CDR3 length: 15 amino acids, cysteine to phenylalanine. This entry keeps only the CDR3 DNA: 45 bases, framed from base 1. V lost 3 bases and J lost 2 bases, and the count of bases not matched to a germline gene is 1. Via the germline V gene (reference sequence), CDR1 is LNHDA and CDR2 SQIVND.

The clonotype originates from a woman in her forties or fifties with cholangiocarcinoma. This receptor chain uses TRBV19 and TRBJ1-5, with 10 bases aligning to TRBD1. The sample consisted of peripheral blood, taken from a patient treated with photon-based radiotherapy. Read as DNA, the sequence is TGTGCCAGTAGTATGGGGACAGGGGGCAATCAGCCCCAGCATTTT. Its protein reads: CASSMGTGGNQPQHF.